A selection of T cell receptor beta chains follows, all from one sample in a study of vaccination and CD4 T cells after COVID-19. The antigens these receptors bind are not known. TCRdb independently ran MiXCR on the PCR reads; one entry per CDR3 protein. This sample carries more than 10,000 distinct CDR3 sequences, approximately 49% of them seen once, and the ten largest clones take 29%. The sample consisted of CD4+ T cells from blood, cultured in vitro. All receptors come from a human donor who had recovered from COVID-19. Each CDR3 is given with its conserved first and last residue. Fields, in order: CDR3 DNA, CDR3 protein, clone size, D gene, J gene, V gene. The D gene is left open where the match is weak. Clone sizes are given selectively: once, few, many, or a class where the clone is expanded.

TGTGCCGGGACAGGGGGAGGCACAGATACGCAGTATTTT | CAGTGGGTDTQYF | . | TRBD1 | TRBJ2-3 | TRBV30
TGCAGTGCTAGAGACAGCGGGGGACCTAGTGATGAGCAGTTCTTC | CSARDSGGPSDEQFF | few | TRBD2 | TRBJ2-1 | TRBV20-1
TGTGCCAGTAGTCCCGGAACGGCAGAGGGACGCTTGTTTTTT | CASSPGTAEGRLFF | . | . | TRBJ2-2 | TRBV19
TGTGCCAGCAGTGACAAGGACACCGGGGAGCTGTTTTTT | CASSDKDTGELFF | . | . | TRBJ2-2 | TRBV6-4
TGTGCCAGCACCCTGGGAGGGCTAGCGGGGTTATCCGGGGAGCTGTTTTTT | CASTLGGLAGLSGELFF | . | TRBD2 | TRBJ2-2 | TRBV7-2
TGTGCCAGCTTCTTGCGGGCCAGGGCGGACGAGCAGTACTTC | CASFLRARADEQYF | . | . | TRBJ2-7 | TRBV11-3
TGTGCCAGCAGCGTAGGAGGGGGACCCCCGCAGTATTTT | CASSVGGGPPQYF | . | . | TRBJ2-3 | TRBV9
TGTGCCAGCAGCCCCAGACCGATTACCAACTATGGCTACACCTTC | CASSPRPITNYGYTF | . | . | TRBJ1-2 | TRBV7-2
TGTGCCAGTAGTCCTACGCCCGCCTACGAGCAGTACTTC | CASSPTPAYEQYF | . | . | TRBJ2-7 | TRBV19
TGTGCCAGCAGCCAGACTAGCGGGGGGGCTTTTGGGTCCTACGAGCAGTACTTC | CASSQTSGGAFGSYEQYF | . | TRBD2 | TRBJ2-7 | TRBV7-2
TGTGCCAGCAGCTTAGTAGTGAACAATGGAGCTTTCTTT | CASSLVVNNGAFF | few | . | TRBJ1-1 | TRBV11-2
TGTGCCAGCAGCGAAGGGGGGCGAGGAGAAGCTTTCTTT | CASSEGGRGEAFF | . | . | TRBJ1-1 | TRBV7-2
TGTGCCAGCAGCGGGACAGGGGCGAACACTGAAGCTTTCTTT | CASSGTGANTEAFF | . | TRBD1 | TRBJ1-1 | TRBV9
TGTGCCTGGAGTTACCAGGACAGGGCGGCGCAGTTCTTC | CAWSYQDRAAQFF | . | TRBD1 | TRBJ2-1 | TRBV30
TGTGCCAGCAGCTTTTTAGGCGTTATGGGTGAAAAACTGTTTTTT | CASSFLGVMGEKLFF | . | . | TRBJ1-4 | TRBV7-9
TGTGCCAGCAGTTGGGGACAGGACGAGCAGTACTTC | CASSWGQDEQYF | . | TRBD1 | TRBJ2-7 | TRBV6-2/TRBV6-3
TGTGCCAGCGGACTTTCCTCTGGAAACACCATATATTTT | CASGLSSGNTIYF | few | . | TRBJ1-3 | TRBV2
TGTGCCAGCAGCTTAGGGAAGAATCAGCCCCAGCATTTT | CASSLGKNQPQHF | few | . | TRBJ1-5 | TRBV7-2
TGTGCCAGCAGTTTAGGGGGAACCAGCCAGCCCCAGCATTTT | CASSLGGTSQPQHF | . | . | TRBJ1-5 | TRBV12-3/TRBV12-4
TGTGCCAGCAGCTTAGATCGACCGGCGTGGACGCAGTATTTT | CASSLDRPAWTQYF | few | . | TRBJ2-3 | TRBV7-9
TGTGCCAGCAGCCAAGGGGGCGGCTATGGCTACACCTTC | CASSQGGGYGYTF | . | . | TRBJ1-2 | TRBV14
TGCGCCAGCAGTGAGTCTCGGGCAGGGGTGCAGTTCTTC | CASSESRAGVQFF | . | . | TRBJ2-1 | TRBV10-1
TGTGCCAGTAGGGAGGGGGGTAGAAACATTCAGTACTTC | CASREGGRNIQYF | . | . | TRBJ2-4 | TRBV19
TGTGCCAGCAGCCCAAGGACAGTGGGCCTGGGGGGCTACACCTTC | CASSPRTVGLGGYTF | few | . | TRBJ1-2 | TRBV7-8
TGCGCCAGCAGCCAGCTGACAGGGGACAATGAGCAGTTCTTC | CASSQLTGDNEQFF | . | TRBD1 | TRBJ2-1 | TRBV4-3
TGTGCCAGTAGTATATCCCCAGCTACTGGAAACACCATATATTTT | CASSISPATGNTIYF | . | . | TRBJ1-3 | TRBV19
TGTGCCAGCAGTTCGGGAAACACTGAAGCTTTCTTT | CASSSGNTEAFF | . | . | TRBJ1-1 | TRBV2
TGTGCCAGTAGTATTGGGGCCGGAAACACCATATATTTT | CASSIGAGNTIYF | . | . | TRBJ1-3 | TRBV19
TGTGCCACCAGCAGAGTTACAGGGGCTCGCGATGAGCAGTTCTTC | CATSRVTGARDEQFF | few | TRBD1 | TRBJ2-1 | TRBV15
TGTGCCAGTAGGGTTGGGTTTCGAGGGACATACTATAGCAATCAGCCCCAGCATTTT | CASRVGFRGTYYSNQPQHF | . | . | TRBJ1-5 | TRBV19
TGTGCCAGGTTGACGCACGACTATGGCTACACCTTC | CARLTHDYGYTF | . | . | TRBJ1-2 | TRBV19
TGTGCCAGCAGCTTCTGGGAGGGGGATGAAAAACTGTTTTTT | CASSFWEGDEKLFF | few | . | TRBJ1-4 | TRBV11-3
TGTGCCAGCAGCTTAGCAGCGACTGACTGGGAGCTGTTTTTT | CASSLAATDWELFF | . | . | TRBJ2-2 | TRBV7-9
TGCGCCAGCAGCTTGGGACAAGTCTACGAGCAGTACTTC | CASSLGQVYEQYF | . | . | TRBJ2-7 | TRBV5-1
TGTGCCACCAGTCGGGGTGGCGGGGGCCCTGGAAGAACAGATACGCAGTATTTT | CATSRGGGGPGRTDTQYF | . | . | TRBJ2-3 | TRBV24-1
TGTGCCAGCAGCCAGATGGGGACAGATACGCAGTATTTT | CASSQMGTDTQYF | . | . | TRBJ2-3 | TRBV14
TGCAGTGCTAGAGACTCCGACAGTTGGAGCTACACCTTC | CSARDSDSWSYTF | few | . | TRBJ1-2 | TRBV20-1
TGCAGTGCCAGGGCTCATGGGGGGGGGCTGGAGACCCAGTACTTC | CSARAHGGGLETQYF | . | . | TRBJ2-5 | TRBV20-1
TGTGCCAGCAGCCAAGTGGTCCGGGGGCCGCGGAATTCACCCCTCCACTTT | CASSQVVRGPRNSPLHF | . | . | TRBJ1-6 | TRBV3-1
TGTGCCAGCAGTTCTGGGGGGCGTGAAGCTTTCTTT | CASSSGGREAFF | . | . | TRBJ1-1 | TRBV6-5
TGTGCCAGCAGCCGTCCGGGGGGGACAGGGTTGAATGAGCAGTTCTTC | CASSRPGGTGLNEQFF | . | . | TRBJ2-1 | TRBV7-2
TGTGCCAGCAGTTTCATCGGGGGCCTAGGTGGTACGCAGTATTTT | CASSFIGGLGGTQYF | . | . | TRBJ2-3 | TRBV6-2/TRBV6-3
TGTGCCAGCCAAGACAGGTGGATGACTAGAGATAACTATGGCTACACCTTC | CASQDRWMTRDNYGYTF | few | . | TRBJ1-2 | TRBV19
TGCAGTGCAGCCGAAGGTGGTGGACAAGAGACCCAGTACTTC | CSAAEGGGQETQYF | few | . | TRBJ2-5 | TRBV20-1
TGTGCCAGCAGTGAACGGGGCTCCTACGAGCAGTACTTC | CASSERGSYEQYF | once | . | TRBJ2-7 | TRBV2
TGTGCCAGCAGTTTTGACAGGGCAGCTTTCTTT | CASSFDRAAFF | . | TRBD1 | TRBJ1-1 | TRBV12-3/TRBV12-4
TGTGCCAGCAGGAAATCGGGAAGGGCGAACACCGGGGAGCTGTTTTTT | CASRKSGRANTGELFF | few | . | TRBJ2-2 | TRBV12-3/TRBV12-4
TGTGCCAGCAGCCCGCGGGGGCCAGATACGCAGTATTTT | CASSPRGPDTQYF | . | . | TRBJ2-3 | TRBV7-9
TGTGCCAGCAGTGACGAAGAAACCTACGAGCAGTACTTC | CASSDEETYEQYF | few | . | TRBJ2-7 | TRBV2